The 16 T cell receptor beta chains presented below share a single source sample, sequenced in a study of cytomegalovirus exposure and HLA in healthy donors. The data were produced by immunoSEQ multiplex PCR, yet TCRdb's version contains in-frame clones alone and is incomplete. The data hold approximately 200,000 clones, with roughly 88% observed a single time. The sample was PBMCs. The source of these receptors is a woman aged 25 to 45 in good health and CMV-seropositive.

The chain combines TRBV10-3 with TRBJ2-1; 8 bases map to TRBD2. The CDR3 is made up of 17 amino acids. V gave up 2 bases and J gave up 8 bases; unmatched junction bases: 14. Germline values: CDR1 ENHRY, CDR2 SYGVKD. The DNA of the CDR3 is TGTGCCATCAGTGAGCGGAGCGGGAGAATACTGTTCGATGAGCAGTTCTTC. Residues: CAISERSGRILFDEQFF.

The rearrangement links TRBV6-6 to TRBJ2-7, with 10 bases that match TRBD1. Germline loops: CDR1 MNHNY, CDR2 SVGAGI (reference sequence). CDR3 length equals 15 residues. V was pared by 6 bases and J by 3 bases, with 8 bases of the junction left unmatched. DNA for the CDR3: TGTGCCAGCAGGATTTTCCGGGACAGGGGCTACGAGCAGTACTTC. It encodes CASRIFRDRGYEQYF.

The chain links TRBV2 to TRBJ2-7; D unclear. Trimming cost V 0 bases and J 5 bases, with 8 bases left between them. The CDR3 covers 13 residues. Germline CDR1 is SNHLY and CDR2 is FYNNEI. CDR3 nucleotide sequence: TGTGCCAGCAGTGAAGCGCTTCGGGACGAGCAGTACTTC. This translates into CASSEALRDEQYF.

The J gene is TRBJ2-1, the V gene TRBV7-9; perhaps TRBD2 as D (6 bases). From germline, CDR1 is SEHNR and CDR2 FQNEAQ (reference sequence). Trimming removed 8 bases from V and 4 bases from J, with 21 bases in between. The CDR3 is 16 amino acids. CDR3 coding DNA: TGTGCCAGCGGCCTTTCCGGGGGTTTCCGGTACAATGAGCAGTTCTTC. Its translation: CASGLSGGFRYNEQFF. Based on the CDR3 plus reference TRBV7-9 and TRBJ2-1, the full variable domain is DTGVSQNPRHKITKRGQNVTFRCDPISEHNRLYWYRQTLGQGPEFLTYFQNEAQLEKSRLLSDRFSAERPKGSFSTLEIQRTEQGDSAMYLCASGLSGGFRYNEQFFGPGTRLTVL.

The chain joins TRBV6-6 to TRBJ2-7; D is unclear. There are 13 residues in the CDR3. Trimming removed 0 bases at V and 4 bases at J, with 7 bases between. Germline V gene data show CDR1 as MNHNY and CDR2 as SVGAGI (reference sequence). The DNA for the CDR3 is TGTGCCAGCAGTTACTCAGCTTTGTACGAGCAGTACTTC. This encodes CASSYSALYEQYF.

Only a few counts were recorded for this clone. J is TRBJ1-2 and V is TRBV6-5; D remains ambiguous. There are 11 residues in the CDR3. CDR1 MNHEY and CDR2 SVGAGI come from the germline V gene. Trimming cost V 6 bases and J 8 bases, with 10 bases left between them. The CDR3: CASSGRRGYTF. CDR3 DNA: TGTGCCAGCAGCGGGAGAAGGGGCTACACCTTC.

The chain employs TRBV28 and TRBJ2-7; 7 bases map to TRBD2. The CDR3 is made up of 14 amino acids. The V segment lost 3 bases and the J segment 2 bases; nucleotides outside the gene matches: 4. CDR1 and CDR2 (germline): MDHEN, SYDVKM. CDR3 sequence: CASSFTGGTYEQYF. The CDR3 DNA reads TGTGCCAGCAGTTTTACGGGAGGCACCTACGAGCAGTACTTC.

A single count supports this clone. The rearrangement uses TRBV29-1 and TRBJ2-7; 10 bases line up with TRBD1. V shed 6 bases and J 2 bases; nucleotides not matched to a gene: 10. This CDR3 is 15 amino acids long. Germline V CDR1 and CDR2: SQVTM, ANQGSEA. The CDR3 protein is CSVPRGGQGTYEQYF. CDR3 DNA sequence: TGCAGCGTCCCCAGGGGGGGACAGGGGACCTACGAGCAGTACTTC.

J is TRBJ2-6 and V is TRBV7-9, with D perhaps TRBD1 (5 bases). This CDR3 has 14 residues. Germline CDR1 SEHNR, CDR2 FQNEAQ (reference sequence). Trimming shortened V by 5 bases and J by 2 bases, and 7 bases separated the two germline ends. The CDR3 spells CASSLRAGANVLTF. The CDR3 DNA sequence: TGTGCCAGCAGCCTCAGGGCTGGGGCCAACGTCCTGACTTTC.

The rearrangement links TRBV27 to TRBJ2-5; no reliable D call. Trimming took 2 bases from V and 1 from J, leaving 8 bases between them. The CDR3 length is 14 residues. CDR1 and CDR2 from the germline V gene are MNHEY and SMNVEV (reference sequence). CDR3 protein: CASSLGGGQETQYF. In DNA form, the CDR3 reads TGTGCCAGCAGTTTAGGTGGCGGCCAAGAGACCCAGTACTTC.

The V gene is TRBV7-2, the J gene TRBJ2-1; weak D call: TRBD2 (6 bases). This CDR3 region has 14 residues. Trimming cost V 5 bases and J 2 bases, with 10 bases left between them. Germline CDR1 reads SGHTA; CDR2 reads FQGNSA. The CDR3: CASSTGTAYNEQFF. CDR3 coding DNA: TGTGCCAGCAGCACGGGGACTGCCTACAATGAGCAGTTCTTC.

The chain has TRBV7-8 and TRBJ1-5; TRBD1 matches at 7 bases. After removal of 6 bases from V and 5 bases from J, the junction contained 4 bases not matched to a gene. Germline V gene data show CDR1 as SGHVS and CDR2 as FQNEAQ. The CDR3 runs 13 residues. The CDR3 protein is CASSVTGDQPQHF. Written as DNA, the CDR3 is TGTGCCAGCAGTGTTACAGGGGATCAGCCCCAGCATTTT.

This chain connects TRBV14 to TRBJ2-7; D remains unclear. From germline, CDR1 is SGHDN and CDR2 FVKESK. V was pared by 6 bases and J by 3 bases, with 9 bases between. CDR3 length: 12 residues. The CDR3 nucleotides read TGTGCCAGCAGTCTAACTGGCTACGAGCAGTACTTC. Its protein is CASSLTGYEQYF. Based on the CDR3 plus reference TRBV14 and TRBJ2-7, the full variable domain is EAGVTQFPSHSVIEKGQTVTLRCDPISGHDNLYWYRRVMGKEIKFLLHFVKESKQDESGMPNNRFLAERTGGTYSTLKVQPAELEDSGVYFCASSLTGYEQYFGPGTRLTVT.

This chain joins TRBV6-1 and TRBJ2-7, with no clear D. CDR3 size: 16 residues. The V and J ends lost 2 bases and 6 bases respectively, with 20 bases between them. From germline, CDR1 is MNHNS and CDR2 SASEGT. CDR3 amino acids: CASSEYVETSMLEQYF. CDR3 coding DNA: TGTGCCAGCAGTGAATACGTGGAGACCAGCATGCTCGAGCAGTACTTC.

The V call is TRBV7-4, the J call TRBJ1-5; D is uncertain. V lost 7 bases, J lost 11 bases, and 9 bases lay in between. Germline values: CDR1 SGHVT, CDR2 SQSDAQ. This CDR3 has 10 amino acids. The CDR3 DNA reads TGTGCCAGCACTTGGGCGTCCCAGCATTTT. Protein sequence: CASTWASQHF.

This rearrangement joins TRBV5-6 to TRBJ2-5; 7 bases map to TRBD2. CDR3 length equals 14 residues. Losses at the gene ends were 6 bases for V and 2 bases for J; bases not matched to a gene: 7. Germline V gene data show CDR1 as SGHDT and CDR2 as YYEEEE. Here the CDR3 DNA reads TGTGCCAGCAACGAGGGACTAACTCAAGAGACCCAGTACTTC. This translates into CASNEGLTQETQYF.